Below, 8 T cell receptor beta chains from the same sample are listed, as sequenced in a study of blood T cell repertoires in COVID-19. TCRdb's table, derived via immunoSEQ multiplex PCR, lists solely in-frame clones and lacks some. The sample carries more than 150,000 clones, 75% to 90% recorded once. Input material: PBMCs or T cells enriched from blood (not recorded which). The origin of the receptors is a woman aged 60-75 years who had recovered from COVID-19.

This chain links TRBV20-1 with TRBJ1-2; 7 bases are shared with TRBD1. V lost 1 base and J lost 12; bases outside the gene matches: 5. This CDR3 is 11 amino acids long. From germline, CDR1 is DFQATT and CDR2 SNEGSKA (reference sequence). The CDR3 here is CSARGDSFHTF. In DNA, the CDR3 is TGCAGTGCTAGAGGGGACAGTTTTCACACCTTC.

This clone was counted a single time. The CDR3 DNA reads TGTGCCAGTAGTATCCCGCAGGGTAGGGGCTACACCTTC. Translating gives CASSIPQGRGYTF. This chain uses TRBV19 with TRBJ1-2, with a possible D match to TRBD1 (5 bases). Germline assignment: CDR1 LNHDA and CDR2 SQIVND (reference sequence). V dropped 3 bases and J dropped 8 bases, with 13 bases sitting between them. This CDR3 is 13 amino acids long.

V usage is TRBV2 and J usage is TRBJ2-3; D is ambiguous. V gave up 2 bases and J gave up 2 bases, with 14 bases separating them. The CDR3 length is 16 residues. Germline V gives CDR1 SNHLY, CDR2 FYNNEI. CDR3 loop: CASSEFSAGNTDTQYF. Here the CDR3 DNA reads TGTGCCAGCAGTGAATTCAGCGCTGGAAACACAGATACGCAGTATTTT.

This chain joins TRBV28 and TRBJ2-2; 8 bases agree with TRBD1. V lost 8 bases, J lost 1 base, and 3 bases stayed unmatched. This CDR3 comprises 14 residues. The germline CDR1 and CDR2 sequences are MDHEN and SYDVKM. The CDR3 protein is CASGQGLNTGELFF. The CDR3, as DNA: TGTGCCAGCGGACAGGGCCTGAACACCGGGGAGCTGTTTTTT.

V is TRBV30 and J is TRBJ1-6; no definite D call. With 3 bases removed from V and 13 bases from J, the gap between germline ends came to 13 bases. The CDR3 is made up of 12 amino acids. Germline CDR1 is GTSNPN and CDR2 is SVGIG (reference sequence). The CDR3 sequence: CAWSHAGLPLHF. CDR3 sequence (DNA): TGTGCCTGGAGCCACGCGGGCCTCCCCCTCCACTTT. Based on the CDR3 plus reference TRBV30 and TRBJ1-6, the full variable domain is SQTIHQWPATLVQPVGSPLSLECTVEGTSNPNLYWYRQAAGRGLQLLFYSVGIGQISSEVPQNLSASRPQDRQFILSSKKLLLSDSGFYLCAWSHAGLPLHFGNGTRLTVT.

The chain has TRBV19 and TRBJ1-1; no definite D call. The CDR3 has 12 residues. Germline V gives CDR1 LNHDA, CDR2 SQIVND (reference sequence). V lost 6 bases and J 4 bases, leaving 9 bases between the germline ends. The CDR3 bases are TGTGCCAGTAGCCGACGCGGCACTGAAGCTTTCTTT. Translation: CASSRRGTEAFF.

The V and J genes are TRBV5-1 and TRBJ2-5, with D possibly being TRBD1 (5 bases). CDR3 length: 12 amino acids. Trimming removed 5 bases from V and 5 bases from J, with 10 bases in between. CDR1 is SGHRS, CDR2 YFSETQ, per germline. As DNA, the CDR3 is TGCGCCAGCAGAGGGGTAGGCGAGACCCAGTACTTC. This encodes CASRGVGETQYF.

V and J are TRBV9 and TRBJ2-2, with a possible D match to TRBD2 (6 bases). The length of the CDR3 is 15 residues. The V gene's germline CDR1 is SGDLS and CDR2 YYNGEE. The V end was cut by 3 bases, the J end by 3 bases, with 12 bases between. DNA of the CDR3: TGTGCCAGCAGCGCCCGGGACTCAGACACCGGGGAGCTGTTTTTT. This gives the protein CASSARDSDTGELFF. The whole variable domain, remainder taken from reference TRBV9 and TRBJ2-2, is DSGVTQTPKHLITATGQRVTLRCSPRSGDLSVYWYQQSLDQGLQFLIQYYNGEERAKGNILERFSAQQFPDLHSELNLSSLELGDSALYFCASSARDSDTGELFFGEGSRLTVL.